What follows are 20 T cell receptor beta chains derived from one specimen sequenced in a study of T-cell reconstitution after alpha-beta-depleted transplantation in children. During its preparation, the TCRbeta library received unique molecular identifiers. MiXCR, run by TCRdb on the PCR reads, gives a single entry per CDR3 protein. This table has about 250,000 distinct CDR3 sequences, about 24% appearing once. The sequences come from PBMCs, mostly from graft donor cells, collected 360 days after TCRalphabeta/CD19-depleted stem cell transplant. The receptors derive from a female patient between 2 and 15 years old who had a stem cell transplant for congenital amegakaryocytic thrombocytopenia, so the T cells may come from the graft donor.

The rearrangement links TRBV6-1 to TRBJ2-1, with D tentatively TRBD1 (5 bases). Germline V lookup: CDR1 MNHNS, CDR2 SASEGT. The ends were cut back, 6 bases at V and 8 bases at J, with 17 bases in the middle. CDR3 length equals 14 residues. The CDR3 is CASRRTQSTDEQFF. As DNA, the CDR3 is TGTGCCAGCAGGCGGACCCAGTCGACAGATGAGCAGTTCTTC.

This clonotype appeared a few times. The V gene is TRBV12-3 or TRBV12-4, the J gene TRBJ2-2; tentatively, D is TRBD1 (5 bases). Trimming removed 7 bases from V and 0 bases from J, with 12 bases in between. The CDR3 is made up of 15 amino acids. The CDR3 sequence: CASTPGSANTGELFF. Written as DNA, the CDR3 is TGTGCCAGCACCCCAGGGTCAGCGAACACCGGGGAGCTGTTTTTT.

V gene TRBV5-1 combines with J gene TRBJ2-2; 7 bases align to TRBD1. Germline CDR1 is SGHRS and CDR2 is YFSETQ. The CDR3 is 13 residues long. Trimming cost V 3 bases and J 5 bases; bases outside gene matches: 1. The CDR3 DNA is TGCGCCAGCAGCTCGGACAGGACCGGGGAGCTGTTTTTT. It specifies CASSSDRTGELFF.

This sequence joins TRBV20-1 and TRBJ1-2; D is uncertain. V was shortened by 1 base and J by 3 bases, with 9 bases between the two germline ends. The germline gives CDR1 DFQATT, CDR2 SNEGSKA (reference sequence). CDR3 length equals 13 residues. Here the CDR3 reads CSARGRWDYGYTF. The DNA of the CDR3 is TGCAGTGCTAGAGGGCGGTGGGACTATGGCTACACCTTC.

The chain is built from TRBV20-1 and TRBJ2-1; 8 nucleotides match TRBD1. V lost 1 base to trimming and J lost 2 bases; unmatched junction nucleotides: 4. The CDR3 contains 15 residues. Germline-derived CDR1 and CDR2 are DFQATT and SNEGSKA (reference sequence). Here the CDR3 DNA reads TGCAGTGCTAGAGCTGACAGGGGACCCTACAATGAGCAGTTCTTC. Its protein product is CSARADRGPYNEQFF.

This clonotype was observed a handful of times. The V gene is TRBV5-1, the J gene TRBJ2-7; D perhaps matches TRBD1 (6 bases). Germline CDR1 reads SGHRS; CDR2 reads YFSETQ. V was trimmed by 1 base and J by 2 bases, leaving 10 bases between them. This CDR3 spans 14 amino acids. CDR3 sequence reads: CASSLWTATYEQYF. The CDR3 nucleotides read TGCGCCAGCAGCTTGTGGACAGCTACCTACGAGCAGTACTTC.

This clonotype was seen ten or more times. The chain links TRBV28 to TRBJ2-2, with TRBD1 as a possible D gene (5 bases). Germline values: CDR1 MDHEN, CDR2 SYDVKM. The CDR3 spans 13 residues. Trimming stripped 5 bases from V and 4 bases from J, with 8 bases between. CDR3 sequence: CASSGHRTGELFF. The CDR3 DNA is TGTGCCAGCAGTGGACACCGCACCGGGGAGCTGTTTTTT.

The table lists this clonotype with a few counts. The chain combines TRBV5-1 with TRBJ2-2, with TRBD1 matching 8 bases. CDR3 length: 16 amino acids. Germline CDR1 is SGHRS and CDR2 is YFSETQ. J was trimmed by 1 base and V by 0 bases; bases with no gene match: 2. DNA of the CDR3: TGCGCCAGCAGCTTGGGGGACAGGTGGAACACCGGGGAGCTGTTTTTT. This translates into CASSLGDRWNTGELFF.

This clonotype was recorded many times. The chain carries TRBV4-3 and TRBJ1-3; 9 nucleotides align to TRBD1. Germline assignment: CDR1 LGHNA and CDR2 YSLEER. V lost 4 bases to trimming and J lost 0 bases; unmatched junction nucleotides: 7. The CDR3 spans 17 residues. The CDR3 nucleotides read TGCGCCAGCAGCCCCCTGGGGACAGGGTTCTCTGGAAACACCATATATTTT. Translating gives CASSPLGTGFSGNTIYF.

This clonotype was detected ten times or more. V is TRBV3-1 and J is TRBJ2-3, with D maybe TRBD1 (5 bases). CDR3 length equals 20 residues. Trimming stripped 0 bases from V and 2 bases from J, with 24 bases between. Germline CDR1 and CDR2: LGHDT and YNNKEL (reference sequence). CDR3 protein: CASSQEAFKWGDRPTDTQYF. The CDR3 DNA is TGTGCCAGCAGCCAAGAGGCATTTAAGTGGGGCGATCGACCCACAGATACGCAGTATTTT.

This rearrangement joins TRBV3-1 to TRBJ1-2, with D uncertain. The CDR3 consists of 14 residues. V was shortened by 4 bases and J by 6 bases, with 15 bases between the two germline ends. Germline lookup yields CDR1 LGHDT and CDR2 YNNKEL (reference sequence). CDR3 bases: TGTGCCAGCAGCCCTTTAGGTGGGATGGATGGCTACACCTTC. This encodes CASSPLGGMDGYTF.

The rearrangement links TRBV7-9 to TRBJ2-1, with unresolved D. CDR3 length equals 16 residues. The ends were cut back, 2 bases at V and 1 base at J, with 12 bases in the middle. Germline V gene lookup returns CDR1 SEHNR and CDR2 FQNEAQ (reference sequence). CDR3 sequence: CASSLQAPPSYNEQFF. For the CDR3, the DNA is TGTGCCAGCAGCTTACAGGCTCCTCCATCCTACAATGAGCAGTTCTTC.

This clonotype was recorded a few times. This rearrangement joins TRBV4-3 to TRBJ2-7; 10 positions match TRBD1. V dropped 4 bases and J dropped 2; count of bases not matched to a gene: 5. CDR3 size: 15 residues. From germline, CDR1 is LGHNA and CDR2 YSLEER. The chain's CDR3 is CASSRQGAGAYEQYF. CDR3 nucleotide sequence: TGCGCCAGCAGCCGACAGGGGGCGGGGGCCTACGAGCAGTACTTC.

The rearrangement links TRBV20-1 to TRBJ2-1; unclear D gene. The germline gives CDR1 DFQATT, CDR2 SNEGSKA (reference sequence). This CDR3 region has 14 residues. The V gene lost 0 bases and the J gene lost 10 bases, with 16 bases spanning the gap. In DNA, the CDR3 is TGCAGTGCTAGAGATGCCCCCCCCCGCAGGGAGCAGTTCTTC. This codes for CSARDAPPRREQFF.

There are many counts of this clonotype. The rearrangement links TRBV28 to TRBJ2-7; the D is unclear. The germline V gene has CDR1 MDHEN and CDR2 SYDVKM. Deletions cut 10 bases from V and 1 base from J, with 14 bases between. The CDR3 runs to 13 residues. CDR3 residues: CATEKGRSYEQYF. CDR3 DNA sequence: TGTGCCACCGAAAAGGGCAGATCCTACGAGCAGTACTTC.

The rearrangement joins TRBV6-1 to TRBJ2-2, with unresolved D. There are 14 residues in the CDR3. The germline V and J ends were trimmed by 7 bases and 4 bases, with 13 bases remaining between them. CDR1 and CDR2 (germline): MNHNS, SASEGT. Here the CDR3 reads CASNWASRTGELFF. The CDR3 DNA reads as TGTGCCAGCAACTGGGCTAGTCGCACCGGGGAGCTGTTTTTT.

This clonotype was detected ten times or more. The chain recombines TRBV12-3 or TRBV12-4 with TRBJ1-1; no firm D call. Deletions cut 2 bases from V and 1 base from J, with 8 bases between. CDR3 size: 14 residues. In DNA, the CDR3 is TGTGCCAGCAGTTTAAGGCATAAGAACACTGAAGCTTTCTTT. Its translation: CASSLRHKNTEAFF.

This clonotype has more than one count but fewer than ten. The genes are TRBV6-1 and TRBJ1-2, with 8 bases matching TRBD1. Germline values: CDR1 MNHNS, CDR2 SASEGT. The length of the CDR3 is 14 residues. The ends lost 6 bases at V and 8 bases at J; junction bases unmatched: 11. The chain's CDR3 is CASRRQGRRGGYTF. The CDR3 DNA follows: TGTGCCAGCAGAAGACAGGGGAGGAGAGGGGGCTACACCTTC.

V usage is TRBV6-5 and J usage is TRBJ1-1, with D possibly TRBD1 on 5 matching bases. Looked up from germline, CDR1 is MNHEY and CDR2 is SVGAGI. Trimming took 2 bases from V and 1 from J, leaving 11 bases between them. The CDR3 totals 15 residues. The CDR3 reads CASSYELGANTEAFF. CDR3 sequence (DNA): TGTGCCAGCAGTTACGAACTCGGGGCGAACACTGAAGCTTTCTTT.

This clonotype was seen ten or more times. The V gene is TRBV29-1, the J gene TRBJ1-1, with a tentative D call TRBD1 (5 bases). Trimming cost V 3 bases and J 4 bases, with 9 bases left between them. The germline CDR1 and CDR2 sequences are SQVTM and ANQGSEA. The length of the CDR3 is 12 residues. CDR3 DNA sequence: TGCAGCGTTGACAGGGTTGGCACTGAAGCTTTCTTT. Amino acid sequence: CSVDRVGTEAFF.